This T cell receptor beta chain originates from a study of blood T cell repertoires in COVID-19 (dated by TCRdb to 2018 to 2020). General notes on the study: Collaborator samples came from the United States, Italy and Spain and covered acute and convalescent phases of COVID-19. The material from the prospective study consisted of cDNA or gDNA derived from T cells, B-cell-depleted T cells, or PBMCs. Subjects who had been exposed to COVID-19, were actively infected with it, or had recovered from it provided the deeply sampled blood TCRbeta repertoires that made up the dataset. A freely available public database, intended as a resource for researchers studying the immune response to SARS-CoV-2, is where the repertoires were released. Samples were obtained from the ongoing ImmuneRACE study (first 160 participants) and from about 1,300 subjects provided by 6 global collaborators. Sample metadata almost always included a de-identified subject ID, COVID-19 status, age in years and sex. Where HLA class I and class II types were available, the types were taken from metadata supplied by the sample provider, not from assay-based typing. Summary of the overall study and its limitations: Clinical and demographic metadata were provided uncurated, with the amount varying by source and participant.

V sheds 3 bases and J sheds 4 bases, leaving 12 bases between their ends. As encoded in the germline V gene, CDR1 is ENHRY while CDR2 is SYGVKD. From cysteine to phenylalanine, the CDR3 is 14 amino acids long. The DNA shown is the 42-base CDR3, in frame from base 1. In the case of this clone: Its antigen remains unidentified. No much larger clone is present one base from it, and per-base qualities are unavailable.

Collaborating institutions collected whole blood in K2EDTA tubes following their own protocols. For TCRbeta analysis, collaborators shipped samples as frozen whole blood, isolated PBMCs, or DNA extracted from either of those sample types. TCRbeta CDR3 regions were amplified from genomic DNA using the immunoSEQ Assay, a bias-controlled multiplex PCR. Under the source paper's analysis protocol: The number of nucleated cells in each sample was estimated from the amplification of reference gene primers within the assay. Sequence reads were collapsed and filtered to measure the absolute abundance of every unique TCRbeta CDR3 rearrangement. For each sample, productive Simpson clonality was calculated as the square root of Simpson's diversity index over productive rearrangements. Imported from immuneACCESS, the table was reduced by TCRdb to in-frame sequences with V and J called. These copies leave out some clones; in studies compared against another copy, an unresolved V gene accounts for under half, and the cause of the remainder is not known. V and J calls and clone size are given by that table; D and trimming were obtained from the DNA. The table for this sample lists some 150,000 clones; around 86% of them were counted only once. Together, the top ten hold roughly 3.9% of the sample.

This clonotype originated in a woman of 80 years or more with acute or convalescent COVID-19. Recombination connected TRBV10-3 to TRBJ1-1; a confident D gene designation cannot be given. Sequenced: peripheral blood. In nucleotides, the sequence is TGTGCCATCAGTGACAGTTACTCGGGCACTGAAGCTTTCTTT. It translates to CAISDSYSGTEAFF.